This TCR beta chain came from a study of blood T cells in healthy people across ages (dated by TCRdb to 2015 to 2017). About the investigation overall: Template switching captured roughly one uniquely barcoded TCR beta cDNA molecule per two T cells in model experiments. Using deep sequencing normalized with unique cDNA molecular identifiers, the study measured how TCR beta repertoire diversity changes with age. The donors were divided into four age groups: young (average around 16 years), middle-aged (approximately 39), aged (about 60) and long-lived (roughly 88). To avoid experimental bias, donors of different ages were spread randomly across the sequencing lanes. Using the same blood draw, the study looked at two additional independent replicas of 1 million unique cDNA reads for two donors, one aged 18 to 30 and the other aged 80 or older.

Beyond this particular receptor, the publication reports: Estimates of total diversity from one million sequenced T cells were regarded as lower bounds and underestimates. There was a strong correlation between observed TCR beta diversity and the percentage of naive T cells measured by flow cytometry. Because the CMV infection status of the donors was unknown, age-related changes in expanded clonotypes may potentially have been confounded. As age increased, observed TCR beta diversity per million T cells dropped in a roughly linear way, and a significant reduction was already evident by age 40. Because profiling used bulk unsorted PBMCs, naive and antigen-experienced compartments could not be compared conclusively. Compared with the aged group, the long-lived group had more naive CD4+ T cells, fewer expanded clones and increased TCR diversity, suggesting age selection.

Library method: 5' RACE. This sample was sequenced with an Illumina HiSeq 2500. A second PCR of about 7 to 12 cycles was run with a J-beta primer mix and a sample-barcoded 5' primer. A template-switch 5' adaptor carrying 12 random nucleotides introduced a unique molecular identifier onto each TCR beta cDNA molecule. Each sample yielded at least 2.5 million CDR3-containing paired-end reads. First-strand cDNA synthesis was performed from all RNA using the Mint cDNA synthesis kit, with priming by a TRBC-specific oligonucleotide. Following uracil-DNA glycosylase treatment, all cDNA underwent a first 18-cycle PCR with the universal primers M1SS and BC2_uni_R. In the source study's methods: For normalization, 1 million high-quality reads, each with a distinct molecular identifier, were randomly selected from each sample. Instead of being binned into consensus sequences, reads with shared molecular identifiers were discarded. MiTCR, set to a Q25 quality threshold and the strictest error-elimination algorithm, was used for CDR3 identification, clonotype clustering and error correction. Lower-bound total TCR beta diversity was estimated with a nonparametric unseen species model using Euler transformation. TCRdb cleaned the public reads at Q25 with fastp, built clones with MiXCR and kept in-frame beta chains. CDR3 protein duplicates are merged, each entry listing the most common genes and DNA. The V and J calls follow TCRdb's processing rather than the paper's. For this sample there are around 1,100,000 distinct CDR3 sequences; roughly two fifths appear just once. Of the sample, 10% to 15% falls within the top ten clones.

As for this clonotype: There is no known antigen for this receptor. No much larger clonotype is one base removed from it; base qualities were not supplied.

The germline V gene (reference sequence) gives CDR1 as MNHEY and CDR2 as SMNVEV. The trim is 6 bases for V and 0 bases for J, with a gap of 18 bases between the germline ends. The CDR3 runs 17 amino acids, cysteine and phenylalanine included. The read is trimmed to its CDR3 DNA, 51 bases read in frame from base 1. Systemically healthy Caucasian individuals from Russia, 35 to 50 in total and aged about 6 to 100 years, were included as donors. Each donor gave ten milliliters of peripheral blood, collected into EDTA-treated Vacutainer tubes. Ficoll-Paque density-gradient centrifugation was used to isolate PBMCs, with at least 7 million per sample. Trizol reagent was used to extract total RNA from the PBMCs, yielding at least 5.5 micrograms per sample. For every donor, an aliquot of PBMCs went through flow cytometry to measure the percentages of naive CD45RAhigh/CD27high T cells.

This TCR was recovered from a man in his late teens or twenties in good health. Sequencing was done on a sample of blood. The chain was built from TRBV27 and TRBJ1-5; a confident D gene designation cannot be given. The DNA sequence is TGTGCCAGCAGCCCGAGGGCCCAAGCGTATAGCAATCAGCCCCAGCATTTT. This sequence encodes CASSPRAQAYSNQPQHF.